The 25 T cell receptor beta chains reported below all come from one sample, sequenced in a study of blood T cell repertoires in COVID-19. The table came from immunoSEQ multiplex PCR; TCRdb's copy has only in-frame clones and leaves some out. This sample has 160,000 or so clones, with approximately 80% found just once. Sample: peripheral blood. The receptors shown here come from a woman of 80 years or more with acute or convalescent COVID-19.

This chain joins TRBV3-1 (or the pseudogene TRBV3-2) and TRBJ2-7; TRBD1 might be the D (5 bases). Germline V gene sequence: CDR1 LGHDT, CDR2 YNNKEL (reference sequence). The CDR3 is 11 amino acids. V lost 8 bases and J 7 bases, leaving 12 bases between the germline ends. The CDR3 sequence: CASAGPGEQYF. The CDR3 DNA is TGTGCCAGCGCAGGGCCAGGGGAGCAGTACTTC.

This clone has only one observation. The chain employs TRBV30 and TRBJ1-5; 10 bases match TRBD1. CDR3 length: 16 amino acids. Trimming removed 1 base from V and 0 bases from J; junction bases left unmatched: 3. Germline CDR1 is GTSNPN and CDR2 is SVGIG (reference sequence). CDR3 nucleotide sequence: TGTGCCTGGAGTGGAGGGACAGGGGTTAGCAATCAGCCCCAGCATTTT. It is translated as CAWSGGTGVSNQPQHF.

V is TRBV30 and J is TRBJ1-2, with 8 bases identical to TRBD1. Germline CDR1 and CDR2: GTSNPN and SVGIG (reference sequence). The CDR3 contains 13 residues. The V gene end was trimmed by 2 bases and the J gene end by 4 bases; junction bases not matched to a gene: 3. The chain's CDR3 is CAWSRQGFYGYTF. The CDR3, as DNA: TGTGCCTGGAGTCGACAGGGGTTCTATGGCTACACCTTC. The variable domain in full, with the rest retrieved from reference TRBV30 and TRBJ1-2, is SQTIHQWPATLVQPVGSPLSLECTVEGTSNPNLYWYRQAAGRGLQLLFYSVGIGQISSEVPQNLSASRPQDRQFILSSKKLLLSDSGFYLCAWSRQGFYGYTFGSGTRLTVV.

This clone was seen a handful of times. The gene calls are TRBV11-2 and TRBJ2-5, with D maybe TRBD1 (5 bases). The CDR3 contains 17 residues. V was pared by 5 bases and J by 7 bases, with 26 bases between. CDR1 is SGHAT and CDR2 is FQNNGV in the germline V gene. CDR3 DNA sequence: TGTGCCAGCAGCCCTATAAGATGGACACGAAACCGCGGGACCCAGTACTTC. Protein sequence: CASSPIRWTRNRGTQYF.

The rearrangement uses TRBV29-1 and TRBJ1-2; D is possibly TRBD1 (6 bases). The CDR3 extends over 11 amino acids. Germline values: CDR1 SQVTM, CDR2 ANQGSEA. Trimming stripped 6 bases from V and 8 bases from J, with 13 bases between. Here the CDR3 reads CSVRTGYGYTF. The DNA for the CDR3 is TGCAGCGTGCGAACAGGGTACGGCTACACCTTC.

This clone has a handful of counts. This chain uses TRBV19 with TRBJ1-3, with 7 bases aligning to TRBD1. The ends lost 8 bases at V and 0 bases at J; junction bases unmatched: 1. The CDR3 runs to 13 residues. Germline CDR1 reads LNHDA; CDR2 reads SQIVND (reference sequence). The CDR3 DNA reads TGTGCCAGTTGGGACAGCTCTGGAAACACCATATATTTT. Amino acid sequence: CASWDSSGNTIYF.

The genes are TRBV6-6 and TRBJ1-3, with a weak D call TRBD1 (5 bases). CDR1 is MNHNY, CDR2 SVGAGI, per germline (reference sequence). There are 14 residues in the CDR3. V was pared by 6 bases and J by 0 bases, with 9 bases between. The CDR3 nucleotides read TGTGCCAGCAGCTCCCAGGGCTCTGGAAACACCATATATTTT. Amino acid sequence: CASSSQGSGNTIYF.

This sequence joins TRBV27 and TRBJ2-1; 10 bases map to TRBD2. After removal of 4 bases from V and 4 bases from J, the junction contained 1 base not matched to a gene. Germline assignment: CDR1 MNHEY and CDR2 SMNVEV (reference sequence). The CDR3 contains 14 residues. This CDR3 is CASSWTSGYNEQFF. CDR3 sequence (DNA): TGTGCCAGCAGTTGGACTAGCGGATACAATGAGCAGTTCTTC.

The J gene is TRBJ2-2, the V gene TRBV5-1; D remains ambiguous. This CDR3 is 13 amino acids long. Germline V CDR1 and CDR2: SGHRS, YFSETQ. Trimming cost V 9 bases and J 1 base, with 10 bases left between them. The CDR3: CATSRGNTGELFF. The DNA of the CDR3 is TGCGCCACCTCCCGCGGGAACACCGGGGAGCTGTTTTTT.

This clone showed up just a few times. The V and J genes are TRBV11-2 and TRBJ2-7; TRBD2 is a possible D gene (5 bases). This CDR3 has 14 residues. The germline V gene has CDR1 SGHAT and CDR2 FQNNGV. The ends were cut back, 0 bases at V and 4 bases at J, with 10 bases in the middle. The CDR3 bases are TGTGCCAGCAGCTTAGATCTCGGAGGATACGAGCAGTACTTC. Its translation: CASSLDLGGYEQYF. Full variable domain (remainder filled in from reference TRBV11-2 and TRBJ2-7): EAGVAQSPRYKIIEKRQSVAFWCNPISGHATLYWYQQILGQGPKLLIQFQNNGVVDDSQLPKDRFSAERLKGVDSTLKIQPAKLEDSAVYLCASSLDLGGYEQYFGPGTRLTVT.

The CDR3 coding sequence is TGTGCCAGCACCCCGGAGGGCCGGGAGACCCAGTACTTC. It specifies CASTPEGRETQYF. The genes are TRBV28 and TRBJ2-5; D may be TRBD2 (6 bases). The CDR3 sequence is 13 residues long. The germline V gene encodes CDR1 MDHEN and CDR2 SYDVKM. V lost 7 bases and J lost 5, with 14 bases in between.

The genes are TRBV5-1 and TRBJ2-5; TRBD2 matches 7 bases. V dropped 0 bases and J dropped 2; count of bases not matched to a gene: 7. Germline V lookup: CDR1 SGHRS, CDR2 YFSETQ. This CDR3 comprises 16 residues. The CDR3 DNA sequence: TGCGCCAGCAGCTTGGGGGCCCTAGCGGCGCAAGAGACCCAGTACTTC. It is translated as CASSLGALAAQETQYF.

The V and J genes are TRBV29-1 and TRBJ2-1; 15 bases fit TRBD2. J was trimmed by 6 bases and V by 7 bases; bases with no gene match: 7. In germline, CDR1 is SQVTM, CDR2 ANQGSEA. This CDR3 contains 15 residues. CDR3: CSGYRTSGGGNEQFF. CDR3 nucleotide sequence: TGCAGCGGGTACAGGACTAGCGGGGGGGGCAATGAGCAGTTCTTC.

The chain employs TRBV7-2 and TRBJ2-1, with 11 bases that match TRBD2. V gave up 5 bases and J gave up 6 bases; unmatched junction bases: 6. CDR3 length: 15 residues. CDR1 and CDR2 from the germline V gene are SGHTA and FQGNSA. CDR3 coding DNA: TGTGCCAGCAGCCTAGGACTAGCGGGTCTCAATGAGCAGTTCTTC. Protein product: CASSLGLAGLNEQFF. Full variable domain (missing parts from reference TRBV7-2 and TRBJ2-1): GAGVSQSPSNKVTEKGKDVELRCDPISGHTALYWYRQSLGQGLEFLIYFQGNSAPDKSGLPSDRFSAERTGGSVSTLTIQRTQQEDSAVYLCASSLGLAGLNEQFFGPGTRLTVL.

The rearrangement links TRBV7-8 to TRBJ2-7; D may be TRBD2 (6 bases). Germline V gene data show CDR1 as SGHVS and CDR2 as FQNEAQ. V shed 1 base and J shed 2 bases, with 12 bases lying between them. The length of the CDR3 is 15 residues. CDR3 amino acids: CASSLGAGRAYEQYF. As DNA, the CDR3 is TGTGCCAGCAGCTTAGGCGCGGGGCGGGCCTACGAGCAGTACTTC.

Only a few counts were recorded for this clone. Other DNA sequences in the same sample also yield this CDR3. This chain connects TRBV30 to TRBJ1-5; weak D call: TRBD1 (5 bases). With 0 bases removed from V and 2 bases from J, the gap between germline ends came to 5 bases. CDR1 and CDR2 (germline): GTSNPN, SVGIG (reference sequence). This CDR3 is 13 amino acids long. CDR3 sequence (DNA): TGTGCCTGGAGTGTACAGGGCAATCAGCCCCAGCATTTT. It yields the protein CAWSVQGNQPQHF.

On this clone itself: The missing conserved phenylalanine or tryptophan at the end of this CDR3 makes a read error likely. The DNA is omitted, as the CDR3 cannot be located on it reliably, and the CDR3 follows TCRdb's listing. The rearrangement joins TRBV29-1 to TRBJ2-7; the table's TRBD2 call for D was not verified on the DNA. CDR1 and CDR2 (germline): SQVTM, ANQGSEA. The CDR3 spans 11 amino acids, including both terminal residues. The CDR3 loop reads CSARATGTSIN.

J is TRBJ2-7 and V is TRBV28; 7 bases map to TRBD2. The germline V gene encodes CDR1 MDHEN and CDR2 SYDVKM. V lost 2 bases and J lost 4; bases outside the gene matches: 8. The CDR3 is 15 amino acids. The CDR3 region is CASSLAASGDYEQYF. The CDR3 nucleotides read TGTGCCAGCAGTTTAGCCGCTAGCGGAGATTACGAGCAGTACTTC.

The V and J genes are TRBV5-1 and TRBJ1-6; D is perhaps TRBD1 (6 bases). The CDR3 has 14 amino acids. Deletions cut 6 bases from V and 7 bases from J, with 14 bases between. CDR1 is SGHRS and CDR2 is YFSETQ in the germline V gene. The CDR3 sequence is CASTPGGLNSPLHF. CDR3 DNA sequence: TGCGCCAGCACCCCCGGGGGGCTCAATTCACCCCTCCACTTT.

The genes are TRBV5-1 and TRBJ2-2, with D tentatively TRBD2 (6 bases). CDR1 is SGHRS, CDR2 YFSETQ, per germline. CDR3 length: 15 amino acids. V gave up 1 base and J gave up 5 bases, with 12 bases separating them. CDR3 residues: CASSLQLAGTGELFF. DNA for the CDR3: TGCGCCAGCAGCTTGCAACTAGCTGGGACCGGGGAGCTGTTTTTT.

The V call is TRBV10-2, the J call TRBJ2-7, with 10 bases aligning to TRBD2. The CDR3 is 13 amino acids. Per the germline V gene, CDR1 is WSHSY and CDR2 is SAAADI. J gave up 4 bases and V 9 bases, and 6 bases lay outside the gene matches. CDR3: CASRSGRIYEQYF. The CDR3 coding sequence is TGCGCCAGTCGTAGCGGGAGGATATACGAGCAGTACTTC.

The V call is TRBV29-1, the J call TRBJ2-5; D might be TRBD1 (6 bases). CDR1 is SQVTM and CDR2 is ANQGSEA in the germline V gene. The length of the CDR3 is 12 residues. V was shortened by 8 bases and J by 0 bases, with 10 bases between the two germline ends. As DNA, the CDR3 is TGCAGCTCTGGACAGTACCAAGAGACCCAGTACTTC. Amino acid sequence: CSSGQYQETQYF.

This chain joins TRBV5-1 and TRBJ2-3, with D possibly being TRBD2 (7 bases). The germline V gene has CDR1 SGHRS and CDR2 YFSETQ. V was shortened by 0 bases and J by 6 bases, with 14 bases between the two germline ends. The CDR3 sequence is 15 residues long. The CDR3 bases are TGCGCCAGCAGCTTGGCCCGAGGGAGGGGGGATACGCAGTATTTT. Its translation is CASSLARGRGDTQYF.

The chain recombines TRBV5-1 with TRBJ2-7, with 11 bases matching TRBD1. Germline CDR1 reads SGHRS; CDR2 reads YFSETQ. With V trimmed by 4 bases and J by 5 bases, 5 bases remained unmatched. This CDR3 comprises 14 residues. The CDR3 region has the DNA TGCGCCAGCAGCCCCGGACAGGGGGCCCACGAGCAGTACTTC. Residues: CASSPGQGAHEQYF.

The rearrangement links TRBV18 to TRBJ1-1; weak D call: TRBD1 (5 bases). Germline V CDR1 and CDR2: KGHSH, LQKENI. This CDR3 has 15 residues. The V and J ends lost 6 bases and 0 bases respectively, with 14 bases between them. The CDR3 DNA is TGTGCCAGCTCCCCTCCAGGGTCCCTGAACACTGAAGCTTTCTTT. It yields the protein CASSPPGSLNTEAFF.